Listed below are T cell receptor beta chains from one sample, sequenced in a study of sequential checkpoint blockade in melanoma. The assay was immunoSEQ multiplex PCR, and TCRdb's table has in-frame clones only and misses some. The table has about 38,000 clones, more than 70% seen once. Sequencing was performed on CD8+ T cells sorted from blood (inferred from file names), taken from a patient given nivolumab and ipilimumab in sequence. These receptor sequences come from a human donor with melanoma. CDR3s include the opening cysteine and the closing phenylalanine or tryptophan. A D gene is named only where the DNA matches it firmly. Clone sizes are given selectively: once, few, many, or a class where the clone is expanded.

CASSSGLAKEQYF	TGTGCCAGCAGCTCTGGACTAGCCAAGGAGCAGTACTTC	TRBD2	few	TRBJ2-7	TRBV27
CASSRGTSTFYNEQFF	TGTGCCAGTAGTAGAGGGACAAGTACTTTCTACAATGAGCAGTTCTTC	NA	NA	TRBJ2-1	TRBV19
CAITETGVSSYEQYF	TGTGCCATCACCGAAACAGGGGTGTCCTCCTACGAGCAGTACTTC	TRBD1	NA	TRBJ2-7	TRBV10-3
CASSIGAGMNTEAFF	TGTGCCAGTAGTATTGGGGCAGGGATGAACACTGAAGCTTTCTTT	NA	NA	TRBJ1-1	TRBV19
CASSFRDRRAYEQYF	TGTGCCAGCAGTTTCCGGGACAGGAGAGCCTACGAGCAGTACTTC	TRBD1	NA	TRBJ2-7	TRBV27
CASSYGAAEAFF	TGTGCCAGCAGCTATGGGGCGGCAGAAGCTTTCTTT	NA	NA	TRBJ1-1	TRBV7-9
CASSLGGLPYEQYF	TGTGCCAGCAGCTTGGGGGGCTTACCCTACGAGCAGTACTTC	NA	NA	TRBJ2-7	TRBV5-4
CASSLSVLADLSQETQYF	TGTGCCAGCAGCTTAAGTGTACTAGCGGACTTAAGTCAAGAGACCCAGTACTTC	TRBD2	NA	TRBJ2-5	TRBV7-3
CASSIVGSSYEQYF	TGTGCCAGTAGTATAGTTGGCAGTTCCTACGAGCAGTACTTC	NA	NA	TRBJ2-7	TRBV19
CASSMGDRRYTEAFF	TGTGCCAGTAGTATGGGGGACAGGAGATACACTGAAGCTTTCTTT	TRBD1	few	TRBJ1-1	TRBV19
CASSVGGASYNEQFF	TGTGCCAGCAGCGTGGGAGGGGCCTCCTACAATGAGCAGTTCTTC	TRBD2	NA	TRBJ2-1	TRBV9
CASSLSVGLATYEQYF	TGCGCCAGCAGCTTGTCTGTGGGTCTAGCAACCTACGAGCAGTACTTC	NA	NA	TRBJ2-7	TRBV5-1
CASSWGRVGGDNQPQHF	TGTGCCAGCAGCTGGGGTCGGGTCGGAGGGGACAATCAGCCCCAGCATTTT	NA	NA	TRBJ1-5	TRBV7-8
CASSPTGQDGYTF	TGCGCCAGCAGCCCCACGGGACAGGATGGCTACACCTTC	TRBD1	once	TRBJ1-2	TRBV4-1
CAWSVGLAAQETQYF	TGTGCCTGGAGTGTGGGACTAGCGGCTCAAGAGACCCAGTACTTC	TRBD2	NA	TRBJ2-5	TRBV30
CASSIDPRGHGELFF	TGTGCCAGTAGTATAGATCCCAGGGGGCACGGGGAGCTGTTTTTT	TRBD1	few	TRBJ2-2	TRBV19
CASSMSGAGYGYTF	TGTGCCAGTAGTATGTCAGGGGCTGGCTATGGCTACACCTTC	NA	few	TRBJ1-2	TRBV19
CASSAEGGVTDTQYF	TGTGCCAGCAGCGCCGAGGGGGGGGTCACAGATACGCAGTATTTT	NA	NA	TRBJ2-3	TRBV9
CASSPAGVGDQPQHF	TGTGCCAGCAGCCCGGCCGGGGTTGGAGATCAGCCCCAGCATTTT	NA	NA	TRBJ1-5	TRBV7-9
CASSESAGFVYEQYF	TGCGCCAGCAGTGAGTCAGCAGGGTTCGTCTACGAGCAGTACTTC	NA	NA	TRBJ2-7	TRBV10-2
CASSLLGRGQDTQYF	TGTGCCAGCAGTTTATTAGGCAGGGGGCAAGATACGCAGTATTTT	TRBD1	NA	TRBJ2-3	TRBV27
CATSRGGTEAGELFF	TGTGCCACCTCCCGGGGGGGGACAGAGGCCGGGGAGCTGTTTTTT	NA	NA	TRBJ2-2	TRBV7-9
CASSLAGAGNEQFF	TGTGCCAGCAGCTTAGCGGGAGCGGGGAATGAGCAGTTCTTC	TRBD2	NA	TRBJ2-1	TRBV28
CASSSRPGLAGGVTDTQYF	TGTGCCAGCAGCTCTCGACCGGGACTAGCGGGAGGTGTGACAGATACGCAGTATTTT	TRBD2	NA	TRBJ2-3	TRBV7-8
CASSIVAGVAYEQYF	TGTGCCAGCAGCATTGTGGCGGGAGTTGCCTACGAGCAGTACTTC	TRBD2	NA	TRBJ2-7	TRBV27
CASSQNINTEAFF	TGTGCCAGCAGCCAGAATATCAACACTGAAGCTTTCTTT	NA	NA	TRBJ1-1	TRBV7-6
CASTGGSFLDGYTF	TGTGCCAGCACAGGGGGTTCGTTTCTAGATGGCTACACCTTC	TRBD1	NA	TRBJ1-2	TRBV9
CASSFLAGGLNEQFF	TGTGCCAGCAGCTTTCTAGCGGGAGGGCTCAATGAGCAGTTCTTC	TRBD2	NA	TRBJ2-1	TRBV5-6
CASSPPNSNAAGELFF	TGTGCCAGCTCACCACCAAATAGCAATGCGGCCGGGGAGCTGTTTTTT	NA	NA	TRBJ2-2	TRBV18
CASSPRLVTTDTQYF	TGCGCCAGCAGTCCCCGACTAGTCACGACAGATACGCAGTATTTT	NA	once	TRBJ2-3	TRBV23-1
CASSPLYTALNTEAFF	TGTGCCAGCAGCCCCCTCTATACAGCTTTGAACACTGAAGCTTTCTTT	NA	NA	TRBJ1-1	TRBV5-6
CASSPQGFYGYTF	TGTGCCAGCAGCCCCCAGGGTTTCTATGGCTACACCTTC	NA	once	TRBJ1-2	TRBV6-5
CASTKFRHPSEETQYF	TGTGCCAGCACGAAGTTCCGACACCCTAGCGAAGAGACCCAGTACTTC	NA	NA	TRBJ2-5	TRBV2
CASSDPHLQGTDYGYTF	TGTGCCAGCAGTGACCCCCACCTACAGGGGACGGACTATGGCTACACCTTC	TRBD1	NA	TRBJ1-2	TRBV2